A selection of T cell receptor beta chains follows, all from one sample in a study of blood T cell repertoires in COVID-19. Method: immunoSEQ multiplex PCR; TCRdb's copy keeps in-frame clones and lacks some. In the table there are about 150,000 clones, approximately 80% of which are singletons. Material: PBMCs or T cells enriched from blood (not recorded which). Receptors originate from a woman in her forties who had recovered from COVID-19. CDR3s include the opening cysteine and the closing phenylalanine or tryptophan. A D gene is named only where the DNA matches it firmly. Clone size is stated in some rows and not others, as once, few, many or a class when expanded.

d_gene,j_gene,abundance,v_gene,CDR3aa,CDR3nt
TRBD1,TRBJ2-7,.,TRBV11-3,CASRGQGVEQYF,TGTGCCAGCCGGGGACAGGGAGTCGAGCAGTACTTC
TRBD1,TRBJ1-5,.,TRBV6-5,CASIRDRGGNQPQHF,TGTGCCAGCATTAGGGACAGGGGTGGCAATCAGCCCCAGCATTTT
.,TRBJ1-1,.,TRBV5-6,CASSFAPLRNTEAFF,TGTGCCAGCAGCTTCGCCCCCCTGAGGAACACTGAAGCTTTCTTT
.,TRBJ1-3,.,TRBV19,CASSTGGSGNTIYF,TGTGCCAGTAGTACGGGGGGTTCTGGAAACACCATATATTTT
.,TRBJ2-2,.,TRBV2,CASRGPQNTGELFF,TGTGCCAGCCGAGGTCCTCAAAACACCGGGGAGCTGTTTTTT
TRBD2,TRBJ2-2,once,TRBV29-1,CGGGTSGDTGELFF,TGCGGGGGAGGGACTAGCGGGGACACCGGGGAGCTGTTTTTT
TRBD2,TRBJ2-1,.,TRBV6-5,CASRTSGYNEQFF,TGTGCCAGCAGGACTAGCGGGTACAATGAGCAGTTCTTC
.,TRBJ1-4,.,TRBV7-9,CASSLRAGSTVF,TGTGCCAGCAGCTTAAGGGCAGGGTCGACGGTTTTT
TRBD2,TRBJ2-1,.,TRBV3-1/TRBV3-2,CASSQGTSGTYNEQFF,TGTGCCAGCAGCCAAGGTACTAGCGGGACTTACAATGAGCAGTTCTTC
TRBD1,TRBJ2-7,.,TRBV6-1,CASSEGTGGYEQYF,TGTGCCAGCAGTGAGGGGACAGGGGGCTACGAGCAGTACTTC
TRBD2,TRBJ2-5,.,TRBV5-1,CASSYPGGEETQYF,TGCGCCAGCAGCTACCCGGGGGGGGAAGAGACCCAGTACTTC
.,TRBJ1-2,.,TRBV7-2,CASSLRRENYGYTF,TGTGCCAGCAGCTTAAGGAGGGAAAACTATGGCTACACCTTC
.,TRBJ1-2,.,TRBV7-8,CASSSRQVYGYTF,TGTGCCAGCAGCTCACGACAGGTCTATGGCTACACCTTC
.,TRBJ2-1,.,TRBV19,CASSSSGLPNNEQFF,TGTGCCAGTAGTAGTTCCGGACTACCCAACAATGAGCAGTTCTTC
TRBD1,TRBJ2-7,.,TRBV19,CASSTPGGYEQYF,TGTGCCAGTAGCACCCCAGGGGGATACGAGCAGTACTTC
.,TRBJ2-1,.,TRBV9,CASSVLGQSSYNEQFF,TGTGCCAGCAGCGTATTAGGACAGAGCTCCTACAATGAGCAGTTCTTC
TRBD1,TRBJ1-2,.,TRBV19,CASSQRTTYSQGDGIYGYTF,TGTGCCAGTAGCCAACGGACAACATACTCTCAGGGGGACGGTATCTATGGCTACACCTTC
TRBD1,TRBJ1-5,.,TRBV6-1,CASSEGQGAPSNQPQHF,TGTGCCAGCAGTGAGGGACAGGGGGCCCCTAGCAATCAGCCCCAGCATTTT
TRBD1,TRBJ1-1,few,TRBV13,CASSLRDRGEAFF,TGTGCCAGCAGCCTGAGGGACAGGGGGGAAGCTTTCTTT
TRBD1,TRBJ1-4,once,TRBV10-3,CAISDGTGNEKLFF,TGTGCCATCAGTGACGGGACAGGGAACGAAAAACTGTTTTTT
.,TRBJ2-2,.,TRBV7-3,CASSYLSGELFF,TGTGCCAGCAGCTACCTCAGCGGGGAGCTGTTTTTT
TRBD1,TRBJ1-2,.,TRBV27,CASSLTGYFNYGYTF,TGTGCCAGCAGTCTGACAGGGTATTTTAACTATGGCTACACCTTC
.,TRBJ2-5,.,TRBV30,CAWLGGIRETQYF,TGTGCCTGGCTAGGAGGCATCCGGGAGACCCAGTACTTC
TRBD2,TRBJ2-2,.,TRBV9,CASSVSGYGELFF,TGTGCCAGCAGCGTTAGCGGGTACGGGGAGCTGTTTTTT
TRBD1,TRBJ1-2,.,TRBV4-1,CASSPRTGGGYTF,TGCGCCAGCAGCCCACGGACAGGGGGAGGCTACACCTTC
.,TRBJ1-2,.,TRBV4-2,CASSQRAGTPRNNGYTF,TGTGCCAGCAGCCAGAGAGCTGGGACTCCCCGCAACAACGGCTACACCTTC
.,TRBJ2-5,.,TRBV12-3/TRBV12-4,CASSPSGAETQYF,TGTGCCAGCAGCCCCTCAGGGGCCGAGACCCAGTACTTC
.,TRBJ2-1,.,TRBV27,CASISLEGDNEQFF,TGTGCCAGCATAAGCTTGGAAGGAGACAATGAGCAGTTCTTC
.,TRBJ2-7,.,TRBV7-2,CATTFRQNYEQYF,TGTGCCACCACCTTTCGCCAGAACTACGAGCAGTACTTC
TRBD1,TRBJ1-2,once,TRBV10-2,CASSSRQGNYGYTF,TGCGCCAGCTCCAGTAGACAGGGCAACTATGGCTACACCTTC
.,TRBJ1-5,.,TRBV2,CASSEQGPRSNQPQHF,TGTGCCAGCAGTGAACAGGGGCCAAGGAGCAATCAGCCCCAGCATTTT
TRBD1,TRBJ2-4,.,TRBV9,CASSGVGTEAIQYF,TGTGCCAGCAGCGGGGTGGGGACAGAGGCTATTCAGTACTTC
.,TRBJ1-5,.,TRBV5-8,CASSLGEANQPQHF,TGTGCCAGCAGCTTGGGGGAGGCGAATCAGCCCCAGCATTTT
.,TRBJ1-1,.,TRBV12-3/TRBV12-4,CASRGRRAEAFF,TGTGCCAGCAGGGGTCGGAGGGCGGAAGCTTTCTTT
.,TRBJ2-2,.,TRBV18,CASSRWSGQNTGELFF,TGTGCCAGCTCTCGATGGAGCGGCCAGAACACCGGGGAGCTGTTTTTT
TRBD2,TRBJ2-3,few,TRBV5-1,CASSLVVGGAGDTQYF,TGCGCCAGCAGCTTGGTCGTCGGGGGGGCCGGGGATACGCAGTATTTT
.,TRBJ1-2,once,TRBV27,CASSSPAGLSGYTF,TGTGCCAGCAGTTCTCCGGCAGGGCTCAGTGGCTACACCTTC
.,TRBJ1-1,.,TRBV29-1,CSVNMGGTTEAFF,TGCAGCGTTAACATGGGGGGTACCACTGAAGCTTTCTTT
.,TRBJ1-1,once,TRBV15,CATSRERGGSTEAFF,TGTGCCACCAGCAGAGAGAGGGGGGGTAGCACTGAAGCTTTCTTT
TRBD2,TRBJ2-3,.,TRBV9,CASSPRGGLAGGDTQYF,TGTGCCAGCAGCCCCCGGGGGGGGCTAGCGGGAGGAGATACGCAGTATTTT